This T cell receptor beta chain was observed in a study of shared clonotypes between healthy human individuals. The data were produced by immunoSEQ multiplex PCR, yet TCRdb's version contains in-frame clones alone and is incomplete. Of over a million clones in the sample, 75% to 85% are singletons; the top ten hold under 0.65%. Sequenced sample: memory CD4+ T cells from PBMCs. Subset specified: CD45RA-negative fraction. The sequence was collected from a man younger than 35 in good health. Some clones in this sample may be carry-over from other donors' samples.

CDR3 bases: TGTGCCAGCAGCTTCGGCGGGAGTGAGGAGACCCAGTACTTC. Translating it yields CASSFGGSEETQYF. The gene calls are TRBV7-2 and TRBJ2-5, with TRBD2 matching over 7 bases. V trimming: 3 bases; J trimming: 5 bases; junction bases outside the gene matches: 6. Germline assignment: CDR1 SGHTA and CDR2 FQGNSA. There are 14 residues in the CDR3.